These T cell receptor beta chains were read from a single sample in a study of cytomegalovirus exposure and HLA in healthy donors. Here immunoSEQ multiplex PCR was the method, and the copy in TCRdb shows in-frame clones only, minus some. The table includes roughly 200,000 clones, roughly 68% detected once. The sequenced sample was PBMCs. These receptor sequences come from a woman aged 25-40 years in good health and CMV-seronegative. CDR3s include the opening cysteine and the closing phenylalanine or tryptophan. The D gene is left open where the match is weak. Not all rows give a size; the values are once, few, many and, for expanded clones, a class.

V: TRBV5-1; J: TRBJ1-1; size: .; D: .; DNA: TGCGCCAGCAGCTTAGTAGTGAACACTGAAGCTTTCTTT; CDR3: CASSLVVNTEAFF
V: TRBV2; J: TRBJ2-4; size: .; D: TRBD1; DNA: TGTGCCAGCAGTGAGTTACGGACAGGGGCCAACATTCAGTACTTC; CDR3: CASSELRTGANIQYF
V: TRBV5-1; J: TRBJ2-5; size: once; D: .; DNA: TGCGCCAGCAGCCTGGGGGGCGAAGAGACCCAGTACTTC; CDR3: CASSLGGEETQYF
V: TRBV9; J: TRBJ2-7; size: .; D: .; DNA: TGTGCCAGCAGCGGGGGAGGTTACGAGCAGTACTTC; CDR3: CASSGGGYEQYF
V: TRBV5-4; J: TRBJ2-3; size: .; D: TRBD1; DNA: TGTGCCAGCAAGGACCAGAGGGGGCCCAACACAGATACGCAGTATTTT; CDR3: CASKDQRGPNTDTQYF
V: TRBV5-1; J: TRBJ1-1; size: .; D: .; DNA: TGCGCCAGCAGCCTTTCGGGGGGGACTGAAGCTTTCTTT; CDR3: CASSLSGGTEAFF
V: TRBV7-2; J: TRBJ1-1; size: .; D: .; DNA: TGTGCCAGCAGCCTTACAGGGTACACTGAAGCTTTCTTT; CDR3: CASSLTGYTEAFF
V: TRBV29-1; J: TRBJ2-7; size: .; D: .; DNA: TGCAGCGTTCTAGGAGAACGGTCCTCCTACGAGCAGTACTTC; CDR3: CSVLGERSSYEQYF
V: TRBV9; J: TRBJ1-1; size: .; D: .; DNA: TGTGCCAGCAGCCCCTACCCGGGACACCCGAACACTGAAGCTTTCTTT; CDR3: CASSPYPGHPNTEAFF
V: TRBV7-9; J: TRBJ2-7; size: .; D: TRBD2; DNA: TGTGCCAGCAGCTACCTAGCGGGCGCAATCTACGAGCAGTACTTC; CDR3: CASSYLAGAIYEQYF
V: TRBV27; J: TRBJ2-7; size: .; D: TRBD1; DNA: TGTGCCAGCAGTTCCCGGGACAGCACTTACGAGCAGTACTTC; CDR3: CASSSRDSTYEQYF
V: TRBV4-2; J: TRBJ2-1; size: once; D: TRBD2; DNA: TGTGCCAGCAGCCACCAGCGGGGGGCCAAATACAATGAGCAGTTCTTC; CDR3: CASSHQRGAKYNEQFF
V: TRBV2; J: TRBJ2-1; size: once; D: TRBD1; DNA: TGTGCCAGTACCGAACAGGGGATTCGTAATGAGCAGTTCTTC; CDR3: CASTEQGIRNEQFF
V: TRBV7-6; J: TRBJ1-4; size: few; D: .; DNA: TGTGCCAGCAGCTCGACCGAGGCAACTAATGAAAAACTGTTTTTT; CDR3: CASSSTEATNEKLFF
V: TRBV19; J: TRBJ1-5; size: .; D: .; DNA: TGTGCCAGTAGTATTCTCAGGGAAGGGCAGCCCCAGCATTTT; CDR3: CASSILREGQPQHF
V: TRBV4-1; J: TRBJ1-5; size: .; D: .; DNA: TGCGCCAGCAGCCAAGGAGAGCTGAATCAGCCCCAGCATTTT; CDR3: CASSQGELNQPQHF
V: TRBV4-3; J: TRBJ1-2; size: .; D: .; DNA: TGCGCCAGCAGCCAAGTTGGAACCGCAGGTTTATATGGCTACACCTTC; CDR3: CASSQVGTAGLYGYTF
V: TRBV19; J: TRBJ1-5; size: .; D: .; DNA: TGTGCCAGTAGTAGTCAGGCGAGCAATCAGCCCCAGCATTTT; CDR3: CASSSQASNQPQHF
V: TRBV2; J: TRBJ1-2; size: .; D: TRBD1; DNA: TGTGCCAGCAGAAGCCCGGGACAGGATCGCTATGGCTACACCTTC; CDR3: CASRSPGQDRYGYTF
V: TRBV29-1; J: TRBJ1-2; size: .; D: .; DNA: TGCAGCGTCAAACAGGACTATGGCTACACCTTC; CDR3: CSVKQDYGYTF
V: TRBV7-8; J: TRBJ2-3; size: many; D: TRBD2; DNA: TGTGCCAGCAGTGATGGACTAGTCGATACGCAGTATTTT; CDR3: CASSDGLVDTQYF
V: TRBV7-2; J: TRBJ2-1; size: .; D: TRBD2; DNA: TGTGCCAGCAGCTTACGGGGGGGTGAGCAGTTCTTC; CDR3: CASSLRGGEQFF
V: TRBV5-1; J: TRBJ2-7; size: .; D: TRBD1; DNA: TGCGCCAGCAGCGGGTCGACAGGGCACTACGAGCAGTACTTC; CDR3: CASSGSTGHYEQYF
V: TRBV5-5; J: TRBJ2-7; size: .; D: .; DNA: TGTGCCAGCAGCGGCGGGGCTTCGAACCCCTACGAGCAGTACTTC; CDR3: CASSGGASNPYEQYF
V: TRBV7-9; J: TRBJ1-1; size: few; D: .; DNA: TGTGCCAGCAGCTTAGAACTCGTGAACACTGAAGCTTTCTTT; CDR3: CASSLELVNTEAFF
V: TRBV18; J: TRBJ2-1; size: few; D: TRBD1; DNA: TGTGCCAGCGGTCGGGACAGGGGATACAATGAGCAGTTCTTC; CDR3: CASGRDRGYNEQFF
V: TRBV10-3; J: TRBJ2-7; size: .; D: TRBD2; DNA: TGTGCCTCCCGACTAGCGGGAGGGCCCGCCTACGAGCAGTACTTC; CDR3: CASRLAGGPAYEQYF
V: TRBV19; J: TRBJ2-5; size: .; D: TRBD2; DNA: TGTGCCAGTAGTACCCGGACTAGCGGGGTAAGGGAGACCCAGTACTTC; CDR3: CASSTRTSGVRETQYF
V: TRBV11-2; J: TRBJ2-7; size: .; D: .; DNA: TGTGCCAGCAGCTTAGATCCTCCCTACGAGCAGTACTTC; CDR3: CASSLDPPYEQYF
V: TRBV4-1; J: TRBJ2-1; size: once; D: TRBD2; DNA: TGCGCCAGCAGCCAAGGGGGGGGGACTAGTGTGTACAATGAGCAGTTCTTC; CDR3: CASSQGGGTSVYNEQFF
V: TRBV9; J: TRBJ2-1; size: .; D: TRBD2; DNA: TGTGCCAGCAGCGTGCGGGGGACCCTTTCGAACAATGAGCAGTTCTTC; CDR3: CASSVRGTLSNNEQFF
V: TRBV19; J: TRBJ2-1; size: .; D: .; DNA: TGTGCCAGTAACAACAGGGGGGGCAATGAGCAGTTCTTC; CDR3: CASNNRGGNEQFF
V: TRBV7-2; J: TRBJ2-1; size: .; D: TRBD2; DNA: TGTGCCAGCAGCTTACAGGCGGGAGGGCCACCCTACAATGAGCAGTTCTTC; CDR3: CASSLQAGGPPYNEQFF
V: TRBV19; J: TRBJ2-7; size: few; D: .; DNA: TGTGCCAGTAGTATAGGGCCTTACTCCTACGAGCAGTACTTC; CDR3: CASSIGPYSYEQYF
V: TRBV4-3; J: TRBJ1-1; size: .; D: .; DNA: TGCGCCAGCAGCCAAGATCGGCGGGTGAACACTGAAGCTTTCTTT; CDR3: CASSQDRRVNTEAFF
V: TRBV19; J: TRBJ2-5; size: .; D: .; DNA: TGTGCCAGTAGTATACACGGGAGCGTCTTGGAGACCCAGTACTTC; CDR3: CASSIHGSVLETQYF
V: TRBV9; J: TRBJ1-1; size: few; D: TRBD1; DNA: TGTGCCAGCAGCGGACAGGGGGCGTTCACTGAAGCTTTCTTT; CDR3: CASSGQGAFTEAFF
V: TRBV19; J: TRBJ1-2; size: .; D: .; DNA: TGTGCCAGTAGTATTGGCTCCCCTAACTATGGCTACACCTTC; CDR3: CASSIGSPNYGYTF
V: TRBV4-2; J: TRBJ1-5; size: .; D: .; DNA: TGTGCCAGCAGCCAAGGTACCGGGAATCAGCCCCAGCATTTT; CDR3: CASSQGTGNQPQHF
V: TRBV7-2; J: TRBJ2-3; size: .; D: TRBD2; DNA: TGTGCCAGCAGCTTTCAATCTAGCGGGTTAGATACGCAGTATTTT; CDR3: CASSFQSSGLDTQYF
V: TRBV5-4; J: TRBJ2-5; size: .; D: TRBD2; DNA: TGTGCCAGCAGCAGTAAGCGGGAGGGTGGGGAGACCCAGTACTTC; CDR3: CASSSKREGGETQYF
V: TRBV9; J: TRBJ1-1; size: once; D: TRBD1; DNA: TGTGCCAGCAGCGTAGGCCCGAGACAGGGGAACACTGAAGCTTTCTTT; CDR3: CASSVGPRQGNTEAFF
V: TRBV7-9; J: TRBJ2-7; size: .; D: .; DNA: TGTGCCAGCAGCTCCAGTAATCACGAGCAGTACTTC; CDR3: CASSSSNHEQYF
V: TRBV19; J: TRBJ2-7; size: once; D: TRBD2; DNA: TGTGCCAGTAGTCCCATGGCAGGACTAGCGGTCTACGAGCAGTACTTC; CDR3: CASSPMAGLAVYEQYF
V: TRBV30; J: TRBJ2-6; size: once; D: .; DNA: TGTGCCTGGAGTTACGACATTGCCGGGGCCAACGTCCTGACTTTC; CDR3: CAWSYDIAGANVLTF
V: TRBV11-3; J: TRBJ1-1; size: .; D: TRBD1; DNA: TGTGCCAGCAGCCCTGGGACAGGTAGCCTGGGAACGAACACTGAAGCTTTCTTT; CDR3: CASSPGTGSLGTNTEAFF
V: TRBV6-1; J: TRBJ1-4; size: .; D: .; DNA: TGTGCCAGCACCCGCAGCAGGGTGGATGAAAAACTGTTTTTT; CDR3: CASTRSRVDEKLFF
V: TRBV5-1; J: TRBJ1-1; size: .; D: .; DNA: TGCGCCAGCAGCCCCCAGGCGGGAACCAGGAACACTGAAGCTTTCTTT; CDR3: CASSPQAGTRNTEAFF